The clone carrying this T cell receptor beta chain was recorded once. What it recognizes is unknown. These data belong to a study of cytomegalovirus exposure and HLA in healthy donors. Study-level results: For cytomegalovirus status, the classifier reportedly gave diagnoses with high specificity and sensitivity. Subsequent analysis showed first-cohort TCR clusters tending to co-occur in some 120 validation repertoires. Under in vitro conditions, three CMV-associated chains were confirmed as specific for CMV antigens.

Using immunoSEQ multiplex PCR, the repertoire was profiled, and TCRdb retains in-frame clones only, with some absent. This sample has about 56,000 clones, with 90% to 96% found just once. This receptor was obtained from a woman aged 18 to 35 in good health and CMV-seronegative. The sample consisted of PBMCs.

The CDR3 nucleotides are TGTGCCAGCAGTTTAGAGGGACAGCCCTATGGCTACACCTTC. This sequence encodes CASSLEGQPYGYTF. J is TRBJ1-2 and V is TRBV28; 7 nucleotides line up with TRBD1. CDR3 length equals 14 residues. The ends lost 2 bases at V and 4 bases at J; junction bases unmatched: 4. Germline CDR1 MDHEN, CDR2 SYDVKM.